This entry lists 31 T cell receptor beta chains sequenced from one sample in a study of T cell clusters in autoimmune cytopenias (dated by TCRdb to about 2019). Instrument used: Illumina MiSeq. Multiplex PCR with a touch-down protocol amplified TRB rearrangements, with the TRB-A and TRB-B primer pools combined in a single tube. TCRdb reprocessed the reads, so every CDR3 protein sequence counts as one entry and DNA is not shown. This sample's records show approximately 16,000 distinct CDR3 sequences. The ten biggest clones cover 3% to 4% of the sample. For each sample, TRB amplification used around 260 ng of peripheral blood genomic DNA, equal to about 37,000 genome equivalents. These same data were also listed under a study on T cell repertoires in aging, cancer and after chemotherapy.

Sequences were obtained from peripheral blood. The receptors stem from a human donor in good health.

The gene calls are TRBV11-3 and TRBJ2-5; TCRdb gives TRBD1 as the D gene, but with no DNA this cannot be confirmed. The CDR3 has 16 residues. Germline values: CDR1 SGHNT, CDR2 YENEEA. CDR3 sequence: CASSQGQGLLQETQYF.

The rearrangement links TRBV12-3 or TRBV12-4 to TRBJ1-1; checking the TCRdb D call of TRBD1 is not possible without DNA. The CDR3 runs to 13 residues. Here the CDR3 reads CASSFRSPGGAFF.

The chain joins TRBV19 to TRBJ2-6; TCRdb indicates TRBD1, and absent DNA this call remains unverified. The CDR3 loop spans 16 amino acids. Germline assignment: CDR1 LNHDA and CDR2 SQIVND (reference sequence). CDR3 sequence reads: CASRQGAISGANVLTF.

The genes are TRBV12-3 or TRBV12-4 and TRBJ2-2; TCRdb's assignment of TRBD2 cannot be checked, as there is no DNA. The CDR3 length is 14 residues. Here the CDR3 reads CARLAGVNTGELFF.

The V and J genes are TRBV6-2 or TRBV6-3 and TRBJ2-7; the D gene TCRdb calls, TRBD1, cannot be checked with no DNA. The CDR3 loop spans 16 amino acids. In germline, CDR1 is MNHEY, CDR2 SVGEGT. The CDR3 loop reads CASSATGTSDSYEQYF.

CDR3: CASSLRARELFF. V gene TRBV12-3 or TRBV12-4 combines with J gene TRBJ2-2. CDR3 length equals 12 residues.

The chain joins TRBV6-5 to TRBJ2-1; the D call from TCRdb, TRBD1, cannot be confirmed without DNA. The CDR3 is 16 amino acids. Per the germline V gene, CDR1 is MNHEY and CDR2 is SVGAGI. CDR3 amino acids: CATSRGRDGPYNEQFF.

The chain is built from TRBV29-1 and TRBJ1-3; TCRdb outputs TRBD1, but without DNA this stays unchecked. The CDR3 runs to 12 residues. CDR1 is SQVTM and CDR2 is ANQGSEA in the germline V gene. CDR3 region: CSVGDNRNTIYF.

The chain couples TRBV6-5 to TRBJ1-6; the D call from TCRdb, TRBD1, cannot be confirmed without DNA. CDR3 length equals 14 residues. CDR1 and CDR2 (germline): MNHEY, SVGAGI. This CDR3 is CASSWTGDNSPLHF.

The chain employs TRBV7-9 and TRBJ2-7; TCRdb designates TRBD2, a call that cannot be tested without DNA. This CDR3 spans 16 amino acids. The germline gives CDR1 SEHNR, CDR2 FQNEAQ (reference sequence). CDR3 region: CASSFDLTSGYYEQYF. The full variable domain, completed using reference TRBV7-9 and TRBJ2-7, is DTGVSQNPRHKITKRGQNVTFRCDPISEHNRLYWYRQTLGQGPEFLTYFQNEAQLEKSRLLSDRFSAERPKGSFSTLEIQRTEQGDSAMYLCASSFDLTSGYYEQYFGPGTRLTVT.

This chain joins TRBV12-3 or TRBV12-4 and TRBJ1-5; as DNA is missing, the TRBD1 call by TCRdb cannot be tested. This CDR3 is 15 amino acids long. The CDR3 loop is CASSSPGSGNQPQHF.

CDR3 loop: CASSDQTPSTDTQYF. V gene TRBV12-3 or TRBV12-4 combines with J gene TRBJ2-3. There are 15 residues in the CDR3.

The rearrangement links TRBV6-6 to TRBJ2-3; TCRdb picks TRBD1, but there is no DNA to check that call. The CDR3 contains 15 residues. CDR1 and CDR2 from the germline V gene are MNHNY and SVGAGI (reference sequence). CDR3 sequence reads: CASSSREKGTDTQYF.

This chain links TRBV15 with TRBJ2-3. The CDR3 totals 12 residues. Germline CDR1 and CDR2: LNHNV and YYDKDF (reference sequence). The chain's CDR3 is CATSRVADTQYF.

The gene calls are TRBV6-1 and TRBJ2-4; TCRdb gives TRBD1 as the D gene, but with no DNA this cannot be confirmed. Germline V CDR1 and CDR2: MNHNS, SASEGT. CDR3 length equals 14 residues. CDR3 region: CASRKTGSGDIQYF.

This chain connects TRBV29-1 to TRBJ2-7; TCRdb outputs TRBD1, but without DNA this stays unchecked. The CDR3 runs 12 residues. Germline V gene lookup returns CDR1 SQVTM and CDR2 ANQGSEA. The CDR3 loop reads CSVRDTSYEQYF.

The CDR3 protein is CATSDVAGGLNTGELFF. The V and J genes are TRBV24-1 and TRBJ2-2; with no DNA, the TCRdb D assignment of TRBD2 cannot be verified. The CDR3 is made up of 17 amino acids. Germline lookup yields CDR1 KGHDR and CDR2 SFDVKD.

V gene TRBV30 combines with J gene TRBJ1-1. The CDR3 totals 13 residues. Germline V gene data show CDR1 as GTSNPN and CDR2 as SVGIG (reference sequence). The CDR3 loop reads CASRRQRNTEAFF.

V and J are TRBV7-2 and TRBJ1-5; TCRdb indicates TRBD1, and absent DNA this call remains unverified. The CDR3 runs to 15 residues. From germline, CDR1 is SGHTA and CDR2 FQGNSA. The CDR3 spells CASSTDRAGNQPQHF.

This chain's CDR3 is CASSALSKAEAFF. The rearrangement uses TRBV11-1 and TRBJ1-1. This CDR3 is 13 amino acids long. Germline V gene sequence: CDR1 SGHAT, CDR2 FQDESV (reference sequence).

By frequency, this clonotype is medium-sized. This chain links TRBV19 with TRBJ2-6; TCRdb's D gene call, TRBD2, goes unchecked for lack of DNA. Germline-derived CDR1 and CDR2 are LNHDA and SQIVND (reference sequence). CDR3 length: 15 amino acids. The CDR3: CASSSRTLGANVLTF.

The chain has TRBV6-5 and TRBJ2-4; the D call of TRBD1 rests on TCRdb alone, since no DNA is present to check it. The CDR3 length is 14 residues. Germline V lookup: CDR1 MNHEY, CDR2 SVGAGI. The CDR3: CASSYSTGRSIQYF.

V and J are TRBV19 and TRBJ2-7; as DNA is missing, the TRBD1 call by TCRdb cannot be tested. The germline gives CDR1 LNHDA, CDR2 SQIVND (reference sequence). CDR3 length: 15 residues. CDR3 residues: CASSIGKTGAYEQYF.

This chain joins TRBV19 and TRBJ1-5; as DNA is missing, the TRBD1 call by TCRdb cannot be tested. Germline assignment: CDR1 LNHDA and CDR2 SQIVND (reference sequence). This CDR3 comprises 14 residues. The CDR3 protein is CASSTAGASQPQHF.

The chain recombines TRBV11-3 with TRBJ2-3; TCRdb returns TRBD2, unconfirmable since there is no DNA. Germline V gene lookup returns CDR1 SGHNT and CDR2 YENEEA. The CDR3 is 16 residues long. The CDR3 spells CASSSGVAGVPDTQYF.

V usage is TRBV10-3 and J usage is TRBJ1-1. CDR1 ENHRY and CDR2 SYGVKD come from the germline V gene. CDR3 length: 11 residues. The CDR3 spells CAIGVGSEAFF.

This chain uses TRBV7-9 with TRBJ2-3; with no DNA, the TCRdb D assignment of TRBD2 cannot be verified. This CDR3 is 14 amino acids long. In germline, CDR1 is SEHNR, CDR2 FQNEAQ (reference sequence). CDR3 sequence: CASSFGGRSDTQYF. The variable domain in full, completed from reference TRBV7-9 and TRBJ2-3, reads DTGVSQNPRHKITKRGQNVTFRCDPISEHNRLYWYRQTLGQGPEFLTYFQNEAQLEKSRLLSDRFSAERPKGSFSTLEIQRTEQGDSAMYLCASSFGGRSDTQYFGPGTRLTVL.

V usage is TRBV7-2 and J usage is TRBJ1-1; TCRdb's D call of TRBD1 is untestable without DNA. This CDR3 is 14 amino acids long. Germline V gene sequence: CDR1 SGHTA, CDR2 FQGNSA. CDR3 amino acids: CASSRPGQGGEAFF.

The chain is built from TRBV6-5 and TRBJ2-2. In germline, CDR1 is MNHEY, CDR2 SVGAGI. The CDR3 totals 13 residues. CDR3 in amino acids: CASSYSKAGELFF.

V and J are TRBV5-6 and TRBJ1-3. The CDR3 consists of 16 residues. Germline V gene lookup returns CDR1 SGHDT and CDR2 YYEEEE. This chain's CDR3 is CASSFPTAGRGNTIYF.

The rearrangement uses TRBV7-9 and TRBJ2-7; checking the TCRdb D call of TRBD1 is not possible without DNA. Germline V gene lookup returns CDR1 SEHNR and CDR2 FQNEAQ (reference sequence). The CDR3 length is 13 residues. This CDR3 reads CASSKTGGYEQYF.